This T cell receptor (beta chain) was captured in a study of blood T cell repertoires in COVID-19. Study context: Donors in the United States, Italy and Spain gave samples during acute or convalescent COVID-19. Sample material is recorded as cDNA or gDNA derived from T cells, B-cell-depleted T cells, or PBMCs.

Using immunoSEQ multiplex PCR, the repertoire was profiled, and TCRdb retains in-frame clones only, with some absent. The sample has about 400,000 clones, approximately 89% seen once; the top ten hold roughly 2%. Germline-derived CDR1 and CDR2 are SGHNT and YYREEE (reference sequence). This CDR3 has 16 residues. The V gene end was trimmed by 1 base and the J gene end by 2 bases; junction bases not matched to a gene: 5. The study assigned cohorts using participant-reported clinical history. V and J are TRBV5-4 and TRBJ2-2, with 7 positions matching TRBD2. The source of this sequence is a man aged 40-49 years in a cohort exposed to, infected with or recovered from COVID-19 (not recorded which). The specimen sequenced was PBMCs or T cells enriched from blood (not recorded which). The CDR3 here is CASSLSRGGNTGELFF. The CDR3 nucleotides read TGTGCCAGCAGCTTGTCGCGCGGGGGTAACACCGGGGAGCTGTTTTTT.